The 23 T cell receptor beta chains listed next were all sequenced from one sample in a study of T cell repertoires in cytomegalovirus infection. TCRdb called the reads again in MiXCR, with one record for every CDR3 protein. In the table there are some 300,000 distinct CDR3 sequences, about a tenth of which are singletons. The material sequenced was PBMCs. The receptors derive from a human donor in good health (CMV status not recorded). Some clones in this sample may be carry-over from other donors' samples.

Regarding this clonotype: The CDR3 end shows no conserved phenylalanine or tryptophan, and so a read error is likely. This rearrangement joins TRBV28 to TRBJ1-2, with TRBD1 matching 7 bases. V lost 5 bases, J lost 5 bases, and 8 bases stayed unmatched. The CDR3 extends over 14 amino acids. Looked up from germline, CDR1 is MDHEN and CDR2 is SYDVKM. The CDR3 nucleotides read TGTGCCAGCAGTCCAGAGAGGGGGCTTTATGGCTACACCTAC. Its translation: CASSPERGLYGYTY.

The chain is built from TRBV20-1 and TRBJ1-2; D might be TRBD1 (5 bases). CDR3 length equals 16 residues. Germline lookup yields CDR1 DFQATT and CDR2 SNEGSKA (reference sequence). Trimming stripped 3 bases from V and 1 base from J, with 18 bases between. This CDR3 is CSASGPGTYNNYGYTF. DNA for the CDR3: TGCAGTGCTAGTGGCCCGGGGACCTACAATAACTATGGCTACACCTTC.

In its sample, this clonotype was seen many times. The CDR3 is CSVEPGLSTDTQYF. Written as DNA, the CDR3 is TGCAGCGTTGAACCGGGACTAAGCACAGATACGCAGTATTTT. This rearrangement joins TRBV29-1 to TRBJ2-3; 7 bases line up with TRBD2. The CDR3 runs to 14 residues. V gave up 2 bases and J gave up 0 bases; unmatched junction bases: 2. Per germline, CDR1 SQVTM and CDR2 ANQGSEA.

The table lists this clonotype with a few counts. The V gene is TRBV6-6, the J gene TRBJ2-1; D call uncertain. Germline CDR1 MNHNY, CDR2 SVGAGI (reference sequence). CDR3 length equals 13 residues. Trimming pared 7 bases from V and 4 bases from J, leaving 11 bases between. CDR3 region: CASMEFAYNEQFF. DNA for the CDR3: TGTGCCAGCATGGAATTCGCTTACAATGAGCAGTTCTTC.

The rearrangement joins TRBV28 to TRBJ1-2; possibly TRBD1 for D (5 bases). Germline V lookup: CDR1 MDHEN, CDR2 SYDVKM. CDR3 length: 14 residues. V dropped 3 bases and J dropped 4 bases, with 12 bases sitting between them. The CDR3 region is CASSLEGTAYGYTF. The CDR3 coding sequence is TGTGCCAGCAGTTTGGAAGGGACCGCCTATGGCTACACCTTC.

This clonotype was picked up a small number of times. CDR3 bases: TGTGCCAGCAGCCGACAGGACAACTATGGCTACACCTTC. This sequence encodes CASSRQDNYGYTF. The chain employs TRBV7-2 and TRBJ1-2, with D possibly TRBD1 on 6 matching bases. Germline CDR1 reads SGHTA; CDR2 reads FQGNSA. This CDR3 spans 13 amino acids. The V end lost 5 bases, the J end lost 2 bases, and 9 bases lay between the germline ends.

The rearrangement links TRBV18 to TRBJ1-6, with 7 bases lining up with TRBD1. Germline lookup yields CDR1 KGHSH and CDR2 LQKENI. V gave up 3 bases and J gave up 8 bases; unmatched junction bases: 4. The CDR3 spans 14 residues. CDR3 sequence (DNA): TGTGCCAGCTCACCCGTAGACAGGGATTCACCCCTCCACTTT. Amino acids: CASSPVDRDSPLHF.

There are many counts of this clonotype. In DNA, the CDR3 is TGCAGCGTTGAAGAACTAGGACAGGGGACCACCGGGGAGCTGTTTTTT. Translated: CSVEELGQGTTGELFF. This chain connects TRBV29-1 to TRBJ2-2; 9 positions match TRBD1. The CDR3 is 16 residues long. V lost 0 bases to trimming and J lost 4 bases; unmatched junction nucleotides: 6. Germline loops: CDR1 SQVTM, CDR2 ANQGSEA.

This CDR3 is CASSSATPVSRNTEAFF. The CDR3 bases are TGTGCCAGTAGTTCCGCGACACCCGTCTCCCGAAACACTGAAGCTTTCTTT. This sequence joins TRBV19 and TRBJ1-1; D is uncertain. Germline assignment: CDR1 LNHDA and CDR2 SQIVND (reference sequence). The CDR3 contains 17 residues. The ends were cut back, 5 bases at V and 2 bases at J, with 21 bases in the middle.

The chain links TRBV25-1 to TRBJ2-1, with D perhaps given as TRBD1 or TRBD2 (7 bases each). CDR3 length equals 13 residues. Trimming removed 1 base from V and 9 bases from J, with 10 bases in between. Germline assignment: CDR1 MGHDK and CDR2 SYGVNS. CDR3 amino acids: CASSEFRGGEQFF. CDR3 bases: TGTGCCAGCAGTGAATTCAGGGGGGGTGAGCAGTTCTTC.

Many counts were recorded for this clonotype. The rearrangement links TRBV29-1 to TRBJ2-5; TRBD2 matches 9 bases. The V gene's germline CDR1 is SQVTM and CDR2 ANQGSEA. This CDR3 contains 13 residues. J was trimmed by 4 bases and V by 7 bases; bases with no gene match: 7. DNA of the CDR3: TGCAGCGCTGTAGCGGGGGCGGGAGAGACCCAGTACTTC. It encodes CSAVAGAGETQYF.

This clonotype was counted ten times or more. V usage is TRBV7-2 and J usage is TRBJ1-6; 8 bases align to TRBD1. V shed 3 bases, J shed 6 bases, and the junction held 7 bases outside the gene matches. Germline V gives CDR1 SGHTA, CDR2 FQGNSA. The CDR3 extends over 16 amino acids. CDR3 loop: CASSLQGAQGNSPLHF. CDR3 coding DNA: TGTGCCAGCAGCTTGCAGGGGGCGCAGGGTAATTCACCCCTCCACTTT.

On this clonotype itself: A much bigger clone sits one base away, suggesting this may be a read error. This sequence joins TRBV2 and TRBJ2-5; TRBD1 matches 7 bases. CDR1 SNHLY and CDR2 FYNNEI come from the germline V gene. CDR3 length equals 15 residues. V lost 6 bases and J lost 1; bases outside the gene matches: 8. This chain's CDR3 is CASRTMTGTQETQYF. CDR3 coding DNA: TGTGCCAGCAGGACCATGACAGGGACCCAAGAGACCCAGTACTTC.

This clonotype has a count of ten or more. The chain couples TRBV19 to TRBJ2-1, with unresolved D. This CDR3 comprises 12 residues. V dropped 3 bases and J dropped 4 bases, with 4 bases sitting between them. Germline CDR1 reads LNHDA; CDR2 reads SQIVND (reference sequence). As DNA, the CDR3 is TGTGCCAGTAGTATGGAATACAATGAGCAGTTCTTC. This encodes CASSMEYNEQFF.

This clonotype was observed many times. V gene TRBV28 combines with J gene TRBJ2-4; D may be TRBD1 or TRBD2 (5 bases each). The CDR3 is 16 amino acids. V dropped 6 bases and J dropped 0 bases, with 15 bases sitting between them. Germline loops: CDR1 MDHEN, CDR2 SYDVKM. The CDR3 coding sequence is TGTGCCAGCAGCTCCGGTGTGGGGGTAGCCAAAAACATTCAGTACTTC. Translating gives CASSSGVGVAKNIQYF.

This clonotype was observed many times. V usage is TRBV7-2 and J usage is TRBJ1-2; 12 bases line up with TRBD1. The length of the CDR3 is 16 residues. The J segment lost 8 bases and the V segment lost 3 bases, leaving 10 bases of the junction unmatched. Per germline, CDR1 SGHTA and CDR2 FQGNSA. CDR3 in amino acids: CASSFFGTGGAGGYTF. The CDR3 DNA reads as TGTGCCAGCAGCTTTTTCGGGACAGGGGGCGCGGGGGGCTACACCTTC.

Many counts were recorded for this clonotype. J is TRBJ1-1 and V is TRBV10-2; tentative D call: TRBD1 (5 bases). The germline gives CDR1 WSHSY, CDR2 SAAADI. The CDR3 is 13 residues long. Trimming removed 6 bases at V and 5 bases at J, with 13 bases between. CDR3 in amino acids: CASRPPGRTEAFF. The CDR3 DNA follows: TGCGCCAGCAGACCCCCAGGGCGGACTGAAGCTTTCTTT.

The chain joins TRBV7-9 to TRBJ2-3; D unclear. Germline assignment: CDR1 SEHNR and CDR2 FQNEAQ (reference sequence). This CDR3 has 13 residues. The V end lost 5 bases, the J end lost 2 bases, and 8 bases lay between the germline ends. The DNA of the CDR3 is TGTGCCAGCAGCCCTGAAATCACAGATACGCAGTATTTT. Translated, it gives CASSPEITDTQYF.

This clonotype was seen a few times. The chain employs TRBV28 and TRBJ2-7; 9 bases map to TRBD2. The V segment lost 4 bases and the J segment 3 bases; nucleotides outside the gene matches: 10. This CDR3 contains 16 residues. Germline V lookup: CDR1 MDHEN, CDR2 SYDVKM. The CDR3 DNA is TGTGCCAGCAGTTCCCCGGGACTAGCAGACGGCTACGAGCAGTACGTC. Amino acid sequence: CASSSPGLADGYEQYV.

The gene calls are TRBV11-3 and TRBJ1-1; no reliable D call. Germline V gene sequence: CDR1 SGHNT, CDR2 YENEEA. The V end was cut by 1 base, the J end by 5 bases, with 11 bases between. This CDR3 is built from 14 residues. The CDR3 loop is CASSLGSSRTEAFF. For the CDR3, the DNA is TGTGCCAGCAGCTTAGGTTCCTCAAGGACTGAAGCTTTCTTT.

The rearrangement uses TRBV2 and TRBJ2-3; 10 nucleotides agree with TRBD2. Germline-derived CDR1 and CDR2 are SNHLY and FYNNEI. This CDR3 has 14 residues. The J segment lost 5 bases and the V segment lost 6 bases, leaving 5 bases of the junction unmatched. CDR3 nucleotide sequence: TGTGCCAGCAGGCAGCGGGGGGGAGGAGATACGCAGTATTTT. It codes for CASRQRGGGDTQYF.

This clonotype came up many times. The V and J genes are TRBV5-6 and TRBJ1-1; TRBD1 matches at 11 bases. The V and J ends lost 0 bases and 7 bases, in that order; junction bases with no gene match: 5. The CDR3 loop spans 15 amino acids. Germline CDR1 is SGHDT and CDR2 is YYEEEE. The CDR3 DNA sequence: TGTGCCAGCAGCTTGGCGGGACAGGGGGTATATGAAGCTTTCTTT. Amino acids: CASSLAGQGVYEAFF.

This chain joins TRBV4-3 and TRBJ1-4; D unclear. Trimming shortened V by 3 bases and J by 8 bases, and 7 bases separated the two germline ends. The V gene's germline CDR1 is LGHNA and CDR2 YSLEER. This CDR3 is built from 12 residues. CDR3 amino acids: CASSHEREKLFF. CDR3 bases: TGCGCCAGCAGCCACGAGAGGGAAAAACTGTTTTTT.